Sequencing of this TCR beta chain was carried out in a study of cytomegalovirus exposure and HLA in healthy donors. 60 Vbeta and 13 Jbeta primers were used in PCR. Sequencing used immunoSEQ multiplex PCR; TCRdb keeps in-frame clones, though not all of them. The data show tens of thousands of clones, with 65% seen just once and 5.9% held by the top ten. With respect to this clone: No DNA is shown, since the ends of the CDR3 on it are uncertain; the CDR3 is the one TCRdb lists.

Ends included, the CDR3 has 16 residues. Germline lookup yields CDR1 LNHDA and CDR2 SQIVND (reference sequence). This chain joins TRBV19 and TRBJ1-2; TRBD1, the D gene given by the table, was not confirmed from the DNA. Source material: PBMCs. This clonotype originated in a boy aged 5-17 years in good health and CMV-seropositive. The CDR3 loop reads CASSRKWGQGAEGYPF.